Following are 30 T cell receptor beta chains from one sample sequenced in a study of OX40 agonist ivuxolimab in advanced cancers. The data were produced by immunoSEQ multiplex PCR, yet TCRdb's version contains in-frame clones alone and is incomplete. The repertoire holds about 35,000 clones, with over 60% as singletons. The sample here was CD4+ or CD8+ T cells sorted from blood, taken in a trial of the OX40 agonist ivuxolimab. The receptors were sampled from an adult with an advanced solid tumor such as melanoma, head and neck, liver or kidney cancer.

The rearrangement joins TRBV5-8 to TRBJ1-3; 9 bases are a match to TRBD1. Unmatched junction bases numbered 18, after V lost 1 base and J lost 4 bases. Germline V gene sequence: CDR1 SGHTS, CDR2 YDEGEE. This CDR3 is 20 amino acids long. The CDR3 DNA reads as TGTGCCAGCAGCTTGTACCGCGACGTGTGGGGACAGGGTTCGGGAAACACCATATATTTT. This translates into CASSLYRDVWGQGSGNTIYF.

This chain links TRBV6-5 with TRBJ2-3; no reliable D call. This CDR3 has 14 amino acids. Per germline, CDR1 MNHEY and CDR2 SVGAGI. V lost 7 bases and J 5 bases, leaving 16 bases between the germline ends. The CDR3 DNA reads TGTGCCAGCACCCCGGTCCCCTCGGGAGATACGCAGTATTTT. Translated, it gives CASTPVPSGDTQYF.

The rearrangement joins TRBV6-1 to TRBJ2-1; 9 bases are a match to TRBD2. The CDR3 has 15 residues. Germline CDR1 is MNHNS and CDR2 is SASEGT. Germline trimming cut 4 bases from V and 4 bases from J; bases unmatched to any gene: 5. CDR3 region: CASSVLSGGYNEQFF. The DNA for the CDR3 is TGTGCCAGCAGTGTACTGAGCGGGGGGTACAATGAGCAGTTCTTC.

V is TRBV7-9 and J is TRBJ2-7, with D unresolved. The ends were cut back, 1 base at V and 3 bases at J, with 7 bases in the middle. The length of the CDR3 is 13 residues. Germline loops: CDR1 SEHNR, CDR2 FQNEAQ (reference sequence). CDR3 sequence: CASSLGKSYEQYF. The CDR3 bases are TGTGCCAGCAGCTTAGGGAAGAGCTACGAGCAGTACTTC.

The chain carries TRBV6-1 and TRBJ1-4; D gene uncertain. V dropped 0 bases and J dropped 12 bases, with 11 bases sitting between them. From germline, CDR1 is MNHNS and CDR2 SASEGT. CDR3 length: 13 amino acids. The chain's CDR3 is CASSEAWAGELFF. Written as DNA, the CDR3 is TGTGCCAGCAGTGAAGCTTGGGCGGGAGAACTGTTTTTT.

The J gene is TRBJ2-1, the V gene TRBV30; unclear D gene. V was shortened by 2 bases and J by 0 bases, with 8 bases between the two germline ends. Germline loops: CDR1 GTSNPN, CDR2 SVGIG (reference sequence). The CDR3 loop spans 14 amino acids. CDR3 bases: TGTGCCTGGAGTCGCCCTAGCTCCTACAATGAGCAGTTCTTC. Translating gives CAWSRPSSYNEQFF.

The chain joins TRBV7-8 to TRBJ2-1; unclear D gene. This CDR3 spans 11 amino acids. Looked up from germline, CDR1 is SGHVS and CDR2 is FQNEAQ. V lost 8 bases to trimming and J lost 4 bases, with 6 bases between them. CDR3 DNA sequence: TGTGCCAGCGGCAGATACAATGAGCAGTTCTTC. This encodes CASGRYNEQFF.

The rearrangement joins TRBV19 to TRBJ2-5, with D tentatively TRBD1 or TRBD2 (5 bases each). V dropped 0 bases and J dropped 8 bases, with 19 bases sitting between them. Germline V CDR1 and CDR2: LNHDA, SQIVND (reference sequence). The CDR3 extends over 16 amino acids. In DNA, the CDR3 is TGTGCCAGTAGTATAGATCCCTTCCCCTCAGGGAGAACCCAGTACTTC. Its translation is CASSIDPFPSGRTQYF.

This chain links TRBV6-5 with TRBJ2-7, with a possible D match to TRBD1 (5 bases). CDR1 MNHEY and CDR2 SVGAGI come from the germline V gene. The CDR3 runs to 12 residues. V was cut by 8 bases and J by 0 bases, with 8 bases left in between. The CDR3 loop reads CASGATSYEQYF. CDR3 DNA sequence: TGTGCCAGCGGGGCTACCTCCTACGAGCAGTACTTC.

The chain employs TRBV6-1 and TRBJ1-4; D is ambiguous. This CDR3 contains 16 residues. V was pared by 0 bases and J by 0 bases, with 8 bases between. Per the germline V gene, CDR1 is MNHNS and CDR2 is SASEGT. The CDR3 DNA reads TGTGCCAGCAGTGAAGCTCGGAGTCCAACTAATGAAAAACTGTTTTTT. Protein product: CASSEARSPTNEKLFF.

As regards this clone: Relative to the germline gene, one junction end is altered; a read error may explain this. This chain joins TRBV7-9 and TRBJ1-5; D possibly corresponds to TRBD1 (6 bases). Germline CDR1 is SEHNR and CDR2 is FQNEAQ (reference sequence). This CDR3 has 18 residues. CDR3 bases: TGCGCCAGCAGCCAAGATTGGGCAGGGGAAATGCGCAATCAGCCCCAGCATTTT. This gives the protein CASSQDWAGEMRNQPQHF.

The chain has TRBV5-4 and TRBJ1-1, with 8 bases fitting TRBD1. The CDR3 has 14 residues. The trim removed 3 bases at V and 1 base at J, leaving 2 bases unmatched. CDR1 is SGHNT, CDR2 YYREEE, per germline (reference sequence). The CDR3 DNA is TGTGCCAGCAGCTACGGACAGGGGAACACTGAAGCTTTCTTT. It yields the protein CASSYGQGNTEAFF.

This clone was counted a single time. This chain joins TRBV20-1 and TRBJ1-2; maybe TRBD1 (5 bases). The CDR3 is 11 amino acids. V was shortened by 6 bases and J by 14 bases, with 19 bases between the two germline ends. Germline-derived CDR1 and CDR2 are DFQATT and SNEGSKA (reference sequence). In DNA, the CDR3 is TGCAGTGCCTGGTCGGGGGGAACCTCGACCTTC. Translating it yields CSAWSGGTSTF.

The V and J genes are TRBV30 and TRBJ1-2; tentatively, D is TRBD1 (5 bases). Per germline, CDR1 GTSNPN and CDR2 SVGIG (reference sequence). V was pared by 0 bases and J by 2 bases, with 13 bases between. The CDR3 is made up of 15 amino acids. CDR3 protein: CAWSVWGVGNYGYTF. The CDR3 DNA reads TGTGCCTGGAGTGTATGGGGGGTCGGAAACTATGGCTACACCTTC.

The chain employs TRBV19 and TRBJ2-5; 7 bases are shared with TRBD1. J was trimmed by 6 bases and V by 3 bases; bases with no gene match: 10. The CDR3 spans 15 residues. CDR1 LNHDA and CDR2 SQIVND come from the germline V gene (reference sequence). This CDR3 is CASSIQTTGIKTQYF. The DNA for the CDR3 is TGTGCCAGTAGTATTCAGACGACAGGGATTAAGACCCAGTACTTC.

This clone turned up a few times. This chain joins TRBV5-1 and TRBJ2-7; D perhaps matches TRBD1 (5 bases). The CDR3 extends over 13 amino acids. Germline assignment: CDR1 SGHRS and CDR2 YFSETQ. V was pared by 3 bases and J by 3 bases, with 10 bases between. CDR3 in DNA: TGCGCCAGCAGCTCCGTCCAGGGCTACGAGCAGTACTTC. This codes for CASSSVQGYEQYF.

The rearrangement uses TRBV5-4 and TRBJ2-1; 7 bases fit TRBD2. The CDR3 loop spans 13 amino acids. The V and J ends lost 2 bases and 7 bases, in that order; junction bases with no gene match: 3. From germline, CDR1 is SGHNT and CDR2 YYREEE (reference sequence). The chain's CDR3 is CASSLALANEQFF. CDR3 bases: TGTGCCAGCAGCTTAGCACTAGCGAATGAGCAGTTCTTC.

The chain links TRBV21-1 to TRBJ2-7. TRBV21-1 is a listed pseudogene. This CDR3 contains 17 residues. This CDR3 is CASSKGLGRSSSYEQYV. The DNA of the CDR3 is TGTGCCAGCAGCAAAGGGTTAGGGCGTAGCAGCTCCTACGAGCAGTACGTC.

The rearrangement links TRBV6-5 to TRBJ1-2; D might be TRBD1 (5 bases). Trimming shortened V by 5 bases and J by 0 bases, and 13 bases separated the two germline ends. In germline, CDR1 is MNHEY, CDR2 SVGAGI. The CDR3 loop spans 15 amino acids. CDR3 sequence (DNA): TGTGCCAGCAGTCCCGACAGTATAGCTAACTATGGCTACACCTTC. Its protein is CASSPDSIANYGYTF.

This clone was recorded only once. This chain joins TRBV4-1 and TRBJ1-5, with D perhaps TRBD1 (6 bases). V dropped 3 bases and J dropped 6 bases, with 12 bases sitting between them. The CDR3 sequence is 14 residues long. Germline V CDR1 and CDR2: MGHRA, YSYEKL. CDR3 nucleotide sequence: TGCGCCAGCAGCCAGGGGGCTGAGGTTCAGCCCCAGCATTTT. This encodes CASSQGAEVQPQHF.

The V and J genes are TRBV7-2 and TRBJ2-7; D remains ambiguous. This CDR3 contains 14 residues. V dropped 10 bases and J dropped 2 bases, with 18 bases sitting between them. Germline V CDR1 and CDR2: SGHTA, FQGNSA. CDR3: CATAWGNDPYEQYF. CDR3 nucleotide sequence: TGTGCCACGGCGTGGGGTAATGACCCCTACGAGCAGTACTTC.

In nucleotides, the CDR3 is TGTGCCAGCAGCGTAGGGGGGTCGGATTATCAGCCCCAGCATTTT. Protein sequence: CASSVGGSDYQPQHF. The chain uses TRBV9 and TRBJ1-5; D is perhaps TRBD1 (5 bases). Germline-derived CDR1 and CDR2 are SGDLS and YYNGEE. The CDR3 spans 15 residues. Trimming removed 0 bases at V and 5 bases at J, with 12 bases between.

This clone was seen more than once but under ten times. The chain has TRBV27 and TRBJ1-1, with a tentative D call TRBD1 (6 bases). The germline V and J ends were trimmed by 6 bases and 1 base, with 12 bases remaining between them. Germline values: CDR1 MNHEY, CDR2 SMNVEV (reference sequence). CDR3 size: 14 residues. This chain's CDR3 is CASSRDTPNTEAFF. Here the CDR3 DNA reads TGTGCCAGCAGCAGGGACACCCCGAACACTGAAGCTTTCTTT.

V gene TRBV5-5 combines with J gene TRBJ2-7, with 9 bases identical to TRBD1. Germline values: CDR1 SGHKS, CDR2 YYEKEE (reference sequence). Losses at the gene ends were 2 bases for V and 2 bases for J; bases not matched to a gene: 2. The CDR3 covers 14 residues. The CDR3 here is CASSFGDRAYEQYF. DNA of the CDR3: TGTGCCAGCAGCTTTGGGGACAGGGCCTACGAGCAGTACTTC.

This clone has just one count. V gene TRBV29-1 combines with J gene TRBJ2-1, with a possible D match to TRBD1 (5 bases). V was cut by 8 bases and J by 3 bases, with 14 bases left in between. This CDR3 is 13 amino acids long. Per germline, CDR1 SQVTM and CDR2 ANQGSEA. CDR3 sequence reads: CSHTGTIYNEQFF. For the CDR3, the DNA is TGCAGCCATACAGGAACCATCTACAATGAGCAGTTCTTC.

A few counts support this clone. This chain joins TRBV2 and TRBJ1-5; tentatively, D is TRBD1 (6 bases). From germline, CDR1 is SNHLY and CDR2 FYNNEI. CDR3 size: 16 residues. V dropped 6 bases and J dropped 4 bases, with 19 bases sitting between them. The DNA of the CDR3 is TGTGCCAGCAGGCCCTACAGGGAAGGGGATAATCAGCCCCAGCATTTT. Amino acids: CASRPYREGDNQPQHF.

This chain connects TRBV19 to TRBJ1-5; unclear D gene. V was shortened by 3 bases and J by 1 base, with 7 bases between the two germline ends. In germline, CDR1 is LNHDA, CDR2 SQIVND (reference sequence). The CDR3 runs to 14 residues. For the CDR3, the DNA is TGTGCCAGTAGTATTCCATACAGCAATCAGCCCCAGCATTTT. This sequence encodes CASSIPYSNQPQHF.

As to this clone: Within the sample, other DNA sequences also encode this same CDR3. The genes are TRBV19 and TRBJ1-1, with D possibly being TRBD1 (5 bases). The CDR3 extends over 13 amino acids. The V end was cut by 2 bases, the J end by 5 bases, with 9 bases between. Germline assignment: CDR1 LNHDA and CDR2 SQIVND (reference sequence). The CDR3 sequence: CASSIRGGTEAFF. The CDR3 coding sequence is TGTGCCAGTAGTATAAGGGGAGGGACTGAAGCTTTCTTT.

The chain combines TRBV10-2 with TRBJ1-1; D not resolved. Deletions cut 6 bases from V and 1 base from J, with 9 bases between. The CDR3 is 13 residues long. CDR1 is WSHSY and CDR2 is SAAADI in the germline V gene. The CDR3, as DNA: TGCGCCAGCAGATATTCTAGGAACACTGAAGCTTTCTTT. Amino acids: CASRYSRNTEAFF.

The chain carries TRBV2 and TRBJ1-1, with a possible D match to TRBD1 (5 bases). Per germline, CDR1 SNHLY and CDR2 FYNNEI. The V end was cut by 6 bases, the J end by 0 bases, with 8 bases between. The CDR3 length is 13 residues. Written as DNA, the CDR3 is TGTGCCAGCAGAGGGACGGTGAACACTGAAGCTTTCTTT. Translated, it gives CASRGTVNTEAFF.